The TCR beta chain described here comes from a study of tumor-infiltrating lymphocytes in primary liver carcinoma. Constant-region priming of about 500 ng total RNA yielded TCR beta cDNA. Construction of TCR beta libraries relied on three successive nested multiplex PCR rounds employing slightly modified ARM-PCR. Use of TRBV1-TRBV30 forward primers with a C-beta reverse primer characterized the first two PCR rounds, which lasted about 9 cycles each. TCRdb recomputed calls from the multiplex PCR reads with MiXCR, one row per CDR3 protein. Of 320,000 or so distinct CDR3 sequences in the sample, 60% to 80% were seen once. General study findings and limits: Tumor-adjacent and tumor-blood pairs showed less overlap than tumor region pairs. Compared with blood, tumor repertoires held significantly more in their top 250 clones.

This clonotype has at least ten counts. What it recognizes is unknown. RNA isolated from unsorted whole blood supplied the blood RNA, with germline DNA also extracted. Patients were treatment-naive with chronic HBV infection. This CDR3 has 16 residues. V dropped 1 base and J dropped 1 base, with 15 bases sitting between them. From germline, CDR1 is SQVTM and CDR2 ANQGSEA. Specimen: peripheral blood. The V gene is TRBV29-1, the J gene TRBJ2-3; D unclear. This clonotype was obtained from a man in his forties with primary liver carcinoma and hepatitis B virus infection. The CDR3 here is CSVEGLPPKRTDTQYF. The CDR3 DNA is TGCAGCGTTGAAGGCCTCCCTCCCAAACGCACAGATACGCAGTATTTT.